This TCR beta chain was recorded in a study of CD8+ T cells in alopecia areata. Overall study: Treated patients received severity scores based on the percentage of scalp area affected. General study results and limits: Compared with normal scalp, lesional scalp had higher clonality and more expanded CD8+ clones. Mice showed clearer TCR sharing than patients did, a gap that was possibly HLA-related. Persistence of many expanded lesional clones was seen in scalp and blood during tofacitinib.

Extracted RNA was reverse transcribed into cDNA, the sequencing template. The table came from immunoSEQ multiplex PCR; TCRdb's copy has only in-frame clones and leaves some out. The sample yields about 97,000 clones, about 60% seen once. Regarding treatment: oral pan-JAK inhibitor, 5-10 mg twice daily. This clone was recorded once. Its antigen is as yet unknown. This TCR derives from a human donor with alopecia areata. Sequencing used CD8+ T cells sorted from blood, obtained at approximately week 60, from a patient treated with tofacitinib.

CDR3 DNA: TGTGCCAGCAGCTTAGGACCTAACTATGGCTACACCTTC. Translated: CASSLGPNYGYTF. V gene TRBV13 combines with J gene TRBJ1-2; D call uncertain. Germline V lookup: CDR1 PRHDT, CDR2 FYEKMQ (reference sequence). Trimming removed 0 bases at V and 0 bases at J, with 2 bases between. This CDR3 is built from 13 residues.